The 20 T cell receptor beta chains presented below share a single source sample, sequenced in a study of CD8 T cells in Susac syndrome. RNA totalling about 0.5 to 1 ug underwent reverse transcription with random hexamers. TCRdb recomputed calls from the immunoSEQ multiplex PCR reads with MiXCR, one row per CDR3 protein. This sample yields 95,000 to 150,000 distinct CDR3 sequences, of which roughly 94% are seen a single time; about 0.29% belongs to the top ten. Sequencing was done on a sample of CD8+ T cells from PBMCs. The origin of the receptors is a human donor with Susac syndrome.

The chain employs TRBV5-4 and TRBJ1-6; weak D call: TRBD1 (6 bases). With 0 bases removed from V and 14 bases from J, the gap between germline ends came to 21 bases. Germline V gives CDR1 SGHNT, CDR2 YYREEE (reference sequence). The CDR3 contains 16 residues. The CDR3: CASSLEAGTWVSALHF. CDR3 bases: TGTGCCAGCAGCTTGGAAGCCGGGACATGGGTTTCGGCCCTCCACTTT. Full variable domain (missing parts from reference TRBV5-4 and TRBJ1-6): ETGVTQSPTHLIKTRGQQVTLRCSSQSGHNTVSWYQQALGQGPQFIFQYYREEENGRGNFPPRFSGLQFPNYSSELNVNALELDDSALYLCASSLEAGTWVSALHFGNGTRLTVT.

This clonotype has only one observation. This rearrangement joins TRBV7-2 to TRBJ2-3; D unclear. CDR3 length: 14 amino acids. Germline V gives CDR1 SGHTA, CDR2 FQGNSA. Trimming cost V 3 bases and J 1 base, with 8 bases left between them. The CDR3 region is CASSFYPGTDTQYF. The CDR3 DNA reads TGTGCCAGCAGCTTCTACCCGGGCACAGATACGCAGTATTTT.

V is TRBV20-1 and J is TRBJ1-2, with D unresolved. CDR1 and CDR2 from the germline V gene are DFQATT and SNEGSKA (reference sequence). The CDR3 has 13 amino acids. V shed 4 bases and J shed 2 bases, with 11 bases lying between them. The CDR3 coding sequence is TGCAGTGCTAAGGCCAGGTTGAACTATGGCTACACCTTC. It encodes CSAKARLNYGYTF.

The chain employs TRBV12-3 or TRBV12-4 and TRBJ2-2; tentative D call: TRBD2 (5 bases). Trimming stripped 4 bases from V and 2 bases from J, with 14 bases between. The CDR3 consists of 16 residues. In DNA form, the CDR3 reads TGTGCCAGCAGTTCCCCTTTAGGACTCAACACCGGGGAGCTGTTTTTT. Its translation: CASSSPLGLNTGELFF.

The chain recombines TRBV7-3 with TRBJ2-7, with D possibly TRBD1 on 6 matching bases. This CDR3 contains 13 residues. CDR1 is SGHTA and CDR2 is FQGTGA in the germline V gene. V was shortened by 3 bases and J by 4 bases, with 10 bases between the two germline ends. The chain's CDR3 is CASSLRQGYEQYF. DNA of the CDR3: TGTGCCAGCAGCTTGCGGCAGGGGTACGAGCAGTACTTC.

The genes are TRBV7-2 and TRBJ2-1, with a weak D call TRBD1 (5 bases). V gave up 2 bases and J gave up 9 bases, with 8 bases separating them. This CDR3 is 12 amino acids long. The germline CDR1 and CDR2 sequences are SGHTA and FQGNSA. The chain's CDR3 is CASSLRGAEQFF. In DNA, the CDR3 is TGTGCCAGCAGCTTAAGGGGCGCTGAGCAGTTCTTC.

The chain has TRBV30 and TRBJ1-1; perhaps TRBD1 as D (5 bases). The CDR3 runs 11 residues. From germline, CDR1 is GTSNPN and CDR2 SVGIG (reference sequence). Trimming left V 4 bases short and J 6 bases short, with 9 bases between. CDR3 DNA: TGTGCCTGGATTTGGGGGTCTGAAGCTTTCTTT. Amino acid sequence: CAWIWGSEAFF.

The rearrangement uses TRBV2 and TRBJ2-5, with D hard to call. V was shortened by 8 bases and J by 5 bases, with 27 bases between the two germline ends. CDR1 and CDR2 from the germline V gene are SNHLY and FYNNEI. This CDR3 contains 17 residues. CDR3 nucleotides: TGTGCCAGCCGGATTAGCCAGACAAGACACACCCAGGAGACCCAGTACTTC. It codes for CASRISQTRHTQETQYF. Using reference TRBV2 and TRBJ2-5 for the parts outside the CDR3, the full variable domain is EPEVTQTPSHQVTQMGQEVILRCVPISNHLYFYWYRQILGQKVEFLVSFYNNEISEKSEIFDDQFSVERPDGSNFTLKIRSTKLEDSAMYFCASRISQTRHTQETQYFGPGTRLLVL.

This clonotype was detected once. The chain uses TRBV19 and TRBJ1-2, with D possibly TRBD1 on 5 matching bases. V was cut by 7 bases and J by 7 bases, with 19 bases left in between. The germline gives CDR1 LNHDA, CDR2 SQIVND (reference sequence). The CDR3 runs 14 residues. The CDR3 reads CASTPGTDHPGYTF. In DNA, the CDR3 is TGTGCCAGTACCCCCGGGACGGACCACCCTGGCTACACCTTC.

The CDR3 bases are TGCAGTGCTAGAGGGACGGGACAGGCAAGCACAGATACGCAGTATTTT. It is translated as CSARGTGQASTDTQYF. The rearrangement joins TRBV20-1 to TRBJ2-3; 8 bases align to TRBD1. CDR1 and CDR2 (germline): DFQATT, SNEGSKA (reference sequence). J gave up 0 bases and V 1 base, and 6 bases lay outside the gene matches. The CDR3 covers 16 residues.

The CDR3 reads CASSQATGTTYEQYF. The CDR3 DNA sequence: TGTGCCAGCAGCCAAGCGACGGGGACAACCTACGAGCAGTACTTC. The J gene is TRBJ2-7, the V gene TRBV4-2; a possible D gene is TRBD1 (6 bases). Between the trimmed V and J ends, which lost 1 base and 2 bases, there was a span of 12 bases. The germline CDR1 and CDR2 sequences are LGHNA and YNFKEQ. This CDR3 is built from 15 residues.

This clonotype was found a few times. This chain connects TRBV9 to TRBJ2-7, with TRBD2 matching 10 bases. The CDR3 is 15 amino acids. The junction had 11 bases not matched to a gene; V was cut back by 4 bases and J by 7 bases. CDR1 and CDR2 (germline): SGDLS, YYNGEE. The DNA of the CDR3 is TGTGCCAGCAGCCCTCCCGCTAGCGGGGGTGTTGAGCAGTACTTC. Amino acid sequence: CASSPPASGGVEQYF.

This clonotype was seen once. The chain is built from TRBV9 and TRBJ1-2, with no clear D. Germline V CDR1 and CDR2: SGDLS, YYNGEE. This CDR3 has 15 residues. Trimming stripped 0 bases from V and 0 bases from J, with 9 bases between. CDR3 sequence: CASSVGAITNYGYTF. In DNA, the CDR3 is TGTGCCAGCAGCGTAGGGGCGATAACTAACTATGGCTACACCTTC.

This chain links TRBV27 with TRBJ1-5; D gene unclear. This CDR3 has 17 residues. Trimming cost V 1 base and J 3 bases, with 16 bases left between them. Germline V gene lookup returns CDR1 MNHEY and CDR2 SMNVEV (reference sequence). The chain's CDR3 is CASSLWTPAQSNQPQHF. The CDR3 DNA sequence: TGTGCCAGCAGTTTATGGACCCCCGCCCAATCCAATCAGCCCCAGCATTTT.

The V gene is TRBV11-2, the J gene TRBJ2-7, with D hard to call. The V end was cut by 4 bases, the J end by 5 bases, with 9 bases between. CDR1 is SGHAT, CDR2 FQNNGV, per germline. The CDR3 loop spans 12 amino acids. The CDR3 nucleotides are TGTGCCAGCAGCTCAGGACGCCACGAGCAGTACTTC. It encodes CASSSGRHEQYF.

This chain uses TRBV27 with TRBJ2-1; 9 bases fit TRBD2. V shed 2 bases and J 2 bases; nucleotides not matched to a gene: 1. In germline, CDR1 is MNHEY, CDR2 SMNVEV (reference sequence). The CDR3 totals 15 residues. The CDR3 sequence is CASSLIAGAYNEQFF. DNA of the CDR3: TGTGCCAGCAGTTTAATAGCGGGGGCCTACAATGAGCAGTTCTTC.

A few counts support this clonotype. CDR3 in amino acids: CASSSTGRTYEQYF. In DNA form, the CDR3 reads TGCGCCAGCAGCTCCACGGGGAGAACCTACGAGCAGTACTTC. The V gene is TRBV5-1, the J gene TRBJ2-7; perhaps TRBD2 as D (5 bases). This CDR3 is built from 14 residues. Germline V gene data show CDR1 as SGHRS and CDR2 as YFSETQ. The V end lost 3 bases, the J end lost 2 bases, and 12 bases lay between the germline ends.

The chain has TRBV27 and TRBJ1-1; D might be TRBD1 (5 bases). CDR1 is MNHEY and CDR2 is SMNVEV in the germline V gene (reference sequence). Deletions cut 5 bases from V and 3 bases from J, with 19 bases between. The CDR3 covers 16 residues. In DNA, the CDR3 is TGTGCCAGCAGTGACGAATTGACAGTTGGGGACACTGAAGCTTTCTTT. Translating gives CASSDELTVGDTEAFF.

This chain links TRBV29-1 with TRBJ2-7; 7 bases match TRBD1. The V gene end was trimmed by 1 base and the J gene end by 3 bases; junction bases not matched to a gene: 6. The CDR3 contains 14 residues. Per the germline V gene, CDR1 is SQVTM and CDR2 is ANQGSEA. The CDR3 spells CSVEAGTANYEQYF. The CDR3, as DNA: TGCAGCGTTGAAGCCGGGACAGCGAACTACGAGCAGTACTTC.

The V and J genes are TRBV20-1 and TRBJ2-7; D remains ambiguous. Trimming took 6 bases from V and 0 from J, leaving 9 bases between them. CDR3 size: 12 residues. The germline V gene encodes CDR1 DFQATT and CDR2 SNEGSKA (reference sequence). CDR3 region: CSATLDSYEQYF. The CDR3 region has the DNA TGCAGTGCCACATTGGACTCCTACGAGCAGTACTTC.